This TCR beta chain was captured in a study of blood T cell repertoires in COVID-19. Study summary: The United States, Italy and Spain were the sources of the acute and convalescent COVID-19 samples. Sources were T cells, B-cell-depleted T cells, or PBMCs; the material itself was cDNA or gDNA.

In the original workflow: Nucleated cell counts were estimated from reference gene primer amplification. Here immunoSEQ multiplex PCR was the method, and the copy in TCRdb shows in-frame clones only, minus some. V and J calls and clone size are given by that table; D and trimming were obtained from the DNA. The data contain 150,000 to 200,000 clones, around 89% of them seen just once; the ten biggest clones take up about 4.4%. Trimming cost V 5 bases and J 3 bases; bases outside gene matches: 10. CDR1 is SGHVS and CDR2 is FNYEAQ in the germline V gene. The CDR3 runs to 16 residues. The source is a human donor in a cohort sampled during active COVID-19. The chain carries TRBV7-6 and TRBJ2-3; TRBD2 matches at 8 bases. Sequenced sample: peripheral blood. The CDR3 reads CASSKGPGGLTDTQYF. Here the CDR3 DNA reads TGTGCCAGCAGCAAGGGTCCGGGAGGGCTTACAGATACGCAGTATTTT.